A selection of T cell receptor beta chains follows, all from one sample in a study of identical twins. TCRdb processed the 5' RACE reads anew with MiXCR; each CDR3 protein has one entry. This table holds roughly 480,000 distinct CDR3 sequences, about 24% found once. The sample was also linked to a second study, of T cells expressing NK-cell markers.

Sample: CD4+ T cells sorted from blood. The receptors here all came from a woman aged 18-35 years in good health. CDR3s include the opening cysteine and the closing phenylalanine or tryptophan. D genes are given only for firm matches.

j_call,d_call,v_call,cdr3_aa
TRBJ1-2,-,TRBV2,CASSEKGGYTF
TRBJ1-4,-,TRBV20-1,CSARPTFEKLFF
TRBJ1-2,TRBD1,TRBV7-9,CALQTGAPNYGYTF
TRBJ2-1,TRBD2,TRBV11-2,CASSTPRYSGSVYNEQFF
TRBJ2-2,TRBD1,TRBV6-5,CASSYSSTGGRTGELFF
TRBJ2-1,TRBD2,TRBV3-1,CASSQDWTSGGANEQFF
TRBJ2-1,-,TRBV12-5,CASERALSSYNEQFF
TRBJ2-7,TRBD1,TRBV10-3,CAISWTGSSYEQYF
TRBJ2-7,TRBD1,TRBV7-9,CASSPRTGGYEQYF
TRBJ2-5,-,TRBV30,CAWSVQVGETQYF
TRBJ2-1,-,TRBV9,CASSVKISSYNEQFF
TRBJ2-5,TRBD1,TRBV23-1,CASSHLLWTGSMETQYF
TRBJ2-7,TRBD2,TRBV9,CASSVGLAGVEQYF
TRBJ1-1,-,TRBV10-3,CAISFGTPNTEAFF
TRBJ2-7,TRBD2,TRBV6-2/TRBV6-3,CASSFLAGANYEQYF
TRBJ2-3,TRBD2,TRBV11-2,CASSLVGTVAGGRRNTQYF